This T cell receptor (beta chain) appears in the sequencing data of a study of control samples from healthy donors and cancer patients. TCRdb keeps only in-frame clones here, not all; method: immunoSEQ multiplex PCR. The sample yields 80,000 to 100,000 clones, around nine tenths seen once. V lost 6 bases and J 0 bases, leaving 9 bases between the germline ends. The CDR3 is made up of 14 amino acids. Germline V gives CDR1 SNHLY, CDR2 FYNNEI. The sequence was collected from a man aged 25 to 40 in good health. This chain connects TRBV2 to TRBJ1-5; D unresolved. Sequenced: blood. The CDR3 nucleotides are TGTGCCAGCAGGGATTCCAGTAGCAATCAGCCCCAGCATTTT. Protein product: CASRDSSSNQPQHF.